Detailed here is one TCR beta chain. This specimen belongs to a study of T cells in Graves' hyperthyroidism and ophthalmopathy. Graves' hyperthyroidism showing no ophthalmopathy progression within 18 months was considered stable. RNA transcripts provided the source from which TCR beta CDR3 regions were amplified. TCR CDR3 underwent first-round RT-PCR with the HTBI primer set. TCRdb re-called the multiplex PCR reads with MiXCR, one entry per CDR3 protein. The sample comprises a few hundred thousand distinct CDR3 sequences, 15% to 19% of which are singletons, and roughly 6.6% rests with the top ten. The CDR3 extends over 15 amino acids. The germline gives CDR1 GTSNPN, CDR2 SVGIG (reference sequence). Trimming pared 3 bases from V and 7 bases from J, leaving 18 bases between.

Sequencing was done on a sample of blood. This TCR was recovered from a woman aged 25 to 39 with Graves' hyperthyroidism. The rearrangement joins TRBV30 to TRBJ1-4; possibly TRBD1 for D (6 bases). The CDR3 DNA reads TGTGCCTGGAGGGCAGATAGGGGGAGAAGTGAAAAACTGTTTTTT. Residues: CAWRADRGRSEKLFF.